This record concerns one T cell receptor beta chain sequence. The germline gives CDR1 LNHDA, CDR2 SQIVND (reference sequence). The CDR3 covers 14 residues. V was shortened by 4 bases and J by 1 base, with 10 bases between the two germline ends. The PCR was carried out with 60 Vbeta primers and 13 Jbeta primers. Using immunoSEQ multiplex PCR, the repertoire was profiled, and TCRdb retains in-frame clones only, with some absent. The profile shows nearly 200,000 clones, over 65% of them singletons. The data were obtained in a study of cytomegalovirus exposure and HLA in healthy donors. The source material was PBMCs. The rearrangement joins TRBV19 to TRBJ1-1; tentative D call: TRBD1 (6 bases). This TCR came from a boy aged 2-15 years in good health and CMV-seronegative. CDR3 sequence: CASSRQVSNTEAFF. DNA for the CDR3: TGTGCCAGTAGTAGACAGGTTTCGAACACTGAAGCTTTCTTT.